In its sample, the clone carrying this T cell receptor beta chain was seen a few times. The antigen is not known. Template switching, a step in the protocol, added a universal primer site, and cDNA carried unique molecular identifiers. TCRdb redid the calling of the 5' RACE reads with MiXCR, one entry per CDR3 protein. The data hold 450,000 or so distinct CDR3 sequences, with roughly 18% observed a single time. No donor was unhealthy or non-Caucasian. The sample is drawn from a study of identical twins. The CDR3 has 14 amino acids. V gave up 3 bases and J gave up 0 bases, with 8 bases separating them. The germline gives CDR1 SGHTA, CDR2 FQGNSA. Study-level findings and limits: Rather than following the same donors, the conclusions depended on cross-sectional statistical analysis. In beta out-of-frame sequences, the excess sharing between twins was weaker.

This sequence originates from a man over 45 in good health. Sequencing input: naive T cells sorted from blood. V and J are TRBV7-2 and TRBJ1-2, with D uncertain. CDR3 in amino acids: CASSFLATNYGYTF. The CDR3 DNA reads TGTGCCAGCAGCTTTCTAGCAACTAACTATGGCTACACCTTC. Full variable domain (remainder filled in from reference TRBV7-2 and TRBJ1-2): GAGVSQSPSNKVTEKGKDVELRCDPISGHTALYWYRQSLGQGLEFLIYFQGNSAPDKSGLPSDRFSAERTGGSVSTLTIQRTQQEDSAVYLCASSFLATNYGYTFGSGTRLTVV.